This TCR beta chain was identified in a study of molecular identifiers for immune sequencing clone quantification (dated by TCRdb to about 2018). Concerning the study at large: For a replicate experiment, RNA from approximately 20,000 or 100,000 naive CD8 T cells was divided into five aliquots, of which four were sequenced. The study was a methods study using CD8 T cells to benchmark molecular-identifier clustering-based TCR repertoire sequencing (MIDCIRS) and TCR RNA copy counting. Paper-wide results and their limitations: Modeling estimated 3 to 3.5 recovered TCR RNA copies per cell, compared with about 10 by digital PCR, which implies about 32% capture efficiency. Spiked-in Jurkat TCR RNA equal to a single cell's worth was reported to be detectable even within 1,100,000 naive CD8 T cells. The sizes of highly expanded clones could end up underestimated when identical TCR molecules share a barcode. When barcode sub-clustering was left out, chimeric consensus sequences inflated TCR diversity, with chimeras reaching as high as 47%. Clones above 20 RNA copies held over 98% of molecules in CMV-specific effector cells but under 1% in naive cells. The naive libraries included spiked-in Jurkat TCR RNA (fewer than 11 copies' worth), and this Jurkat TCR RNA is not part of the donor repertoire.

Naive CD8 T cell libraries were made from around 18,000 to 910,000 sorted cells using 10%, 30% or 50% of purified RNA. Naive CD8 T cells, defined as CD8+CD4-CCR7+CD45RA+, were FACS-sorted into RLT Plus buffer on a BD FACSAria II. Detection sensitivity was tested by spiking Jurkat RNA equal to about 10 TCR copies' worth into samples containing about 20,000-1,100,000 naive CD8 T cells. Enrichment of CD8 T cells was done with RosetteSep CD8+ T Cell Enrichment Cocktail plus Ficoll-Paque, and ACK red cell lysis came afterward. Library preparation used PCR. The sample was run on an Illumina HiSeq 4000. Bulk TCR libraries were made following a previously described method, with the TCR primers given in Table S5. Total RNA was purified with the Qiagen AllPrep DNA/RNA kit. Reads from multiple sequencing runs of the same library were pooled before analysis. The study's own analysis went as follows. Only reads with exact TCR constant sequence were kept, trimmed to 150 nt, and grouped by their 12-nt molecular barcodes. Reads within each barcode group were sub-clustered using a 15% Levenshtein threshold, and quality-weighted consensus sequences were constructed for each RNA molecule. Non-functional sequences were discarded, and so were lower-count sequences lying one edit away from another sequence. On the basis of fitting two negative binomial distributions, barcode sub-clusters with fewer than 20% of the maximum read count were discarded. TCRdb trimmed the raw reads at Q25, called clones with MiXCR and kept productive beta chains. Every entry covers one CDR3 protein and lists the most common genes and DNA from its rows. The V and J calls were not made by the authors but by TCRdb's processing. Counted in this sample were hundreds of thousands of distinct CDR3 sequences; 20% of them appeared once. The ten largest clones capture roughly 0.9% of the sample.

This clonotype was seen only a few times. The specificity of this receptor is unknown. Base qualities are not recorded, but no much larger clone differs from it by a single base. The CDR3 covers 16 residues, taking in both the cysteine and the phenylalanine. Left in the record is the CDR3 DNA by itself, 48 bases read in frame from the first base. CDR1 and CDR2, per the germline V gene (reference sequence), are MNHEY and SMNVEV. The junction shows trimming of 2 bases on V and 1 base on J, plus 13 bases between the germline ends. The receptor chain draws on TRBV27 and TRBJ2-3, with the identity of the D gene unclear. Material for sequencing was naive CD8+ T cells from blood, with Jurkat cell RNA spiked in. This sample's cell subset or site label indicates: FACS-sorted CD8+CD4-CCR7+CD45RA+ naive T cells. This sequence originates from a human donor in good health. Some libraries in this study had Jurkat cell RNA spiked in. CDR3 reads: CASSLVGVEGTDTQYF. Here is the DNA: TGTGCCAGCAGTTTAGTTGGGGTCGAGGGCACAGATACGCAGTATTTT.